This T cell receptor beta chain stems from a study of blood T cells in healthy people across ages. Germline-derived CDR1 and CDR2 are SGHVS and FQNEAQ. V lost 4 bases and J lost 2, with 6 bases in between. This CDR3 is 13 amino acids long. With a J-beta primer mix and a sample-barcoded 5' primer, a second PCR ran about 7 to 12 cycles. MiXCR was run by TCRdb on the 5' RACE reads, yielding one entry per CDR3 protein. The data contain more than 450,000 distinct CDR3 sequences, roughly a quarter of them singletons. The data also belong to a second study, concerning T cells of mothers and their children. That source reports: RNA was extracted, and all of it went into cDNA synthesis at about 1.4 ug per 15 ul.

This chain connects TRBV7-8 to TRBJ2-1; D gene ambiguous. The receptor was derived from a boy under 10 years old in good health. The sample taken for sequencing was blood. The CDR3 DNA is TGTGCCAGCAGCTCAAGGCCCTACAATGAGCAGTTCTTC. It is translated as CASSSRPYNEQFF.